The present T cell receptor (beta chain) was sequenced within a study of T-cell reconstitution after alpha-beta-depleted transplantation in children. This clonotype was recorded at least ten times. Preparation of the TCRbeta library involved a method that used unique molecular identifiers. TCRdb ran MiXCR on the PCR reads and lists one entry per CDR3 protein. This sample has 580,000 or so distinct CDR3 sequences; more than 20% occur once, and the top ten carry around an eighth. V was trimmed by 3 bases and J by 3 bases, leaving 13 bases between them. CDR1 is KGHDR and CDR2 is SFDVKD in the germline V gene. This CDR3 is built from 15 residues.

The clonotype comes from a boy younger than two who had a stem cell transplant for acute myeloid leukemia, so the T cells may come from the graft donor. The genes are TRBV24-1 and TRBJ2-5; the D gene is possibly TRBD2 (5 bases). The sequenced sample was PBMCs, mostly from graft donor cells, obtained 360 days after TCRalphabeta/CD19-depleted stem cell transplant. CDR3 bases: TGTGCCACCAGTGATCACAGCTTCGGGGAAGAGACCCAGTACTTC. As protein: CATSDHSFGEETQYF.